This TCR beta chain was captured in a study of cytomegalovirus exposure and HLA in healthy donors. In the case of this clone: Its cognate antigen is unknown.

Overall study results and limits: In a later analysis, DRB1 alleles had the most associated TCRs; HLA-C alleles the fewest.

With 5 bases clipped from V and 4 bases from J, the junction kept 16 bases outside the gene matches. This CDR3 has 18 amino acids. Germline CDR1 SGHAT, CDR2 FQNNGV. The PCR ran on 60 Vbeta and 13 Jbeta primers. Assay: immunoSEQ multiplex PCR; the TCRdb copy retains only in-frame clones and omits some. Altogether 170,000 or so clones are present, 80% to 90% being singletons, with the ten largest covering 5% to 7%. V and J are TRBV11-2 and TRBJ2-1; 8 positions match TRBD2. Material for sequencing was PBMCs. The TCR was taken from a man aged 45-60 years in good health and CMV-seropositive. The CDR3 nucleotides read TGTGCCAGCAGCAGCTTCGGGCGGGAGGCCCTTCTTTACAATGAGCAGTTCTTC. Translation gives CASSSFGREALLYNEQFF.